This passage covers 4 T cell receptor beta chains from one sample sequenced in a study of radiation and T cells in renal cell carcinoma. Sample time point: baseline pretreatment blood. The treatment: 15 Gy SBRT to primary tumor, nephrectomy 4 weeks later. The repertoire was sequenced with immunoSEQ multiplex PCR; TCRdb's copy has only in-frame clones and lacks some. The sample holds 20,000 to 25,000 clones, 60% to 80% seen once. Sequences were derived from blood, sampled from a patient whose treatment included radiotherapy and nephrectomy. These receptors all come from a man aged 55-75 years with renal cell carcinoma.

This rearrangement joins TRBV7-2 to TRBJ2-1, with D tentatively TRBD1 or TRBD2 (5 bases each). V lost 5 bases to trimming and J lost 6 bases, with 20 bases between them. Germline CDR1 and CDR2: SGHTA and FQGNSA. The CDR3 is 16 amino acids. This CDR3 is CASSRTRDQGSNEQFF. The CDR3 region has the DNA TGTGCCAGCAGCCGAACCCGGGACCAAGGGTCCAATGAGCAGTTCTTC.

The chain combines TRBV1 with TRBJ2-1; the DNA was not used to check the table's D call, TRBD1. TRBV1 has pseudogene status. The CDR3 spans 11 residues. The CDR3 region has the DNA TGCACCAGCAGTCCGTACAACGAGCAGTTCTTC. Amino acids: CTSSPYNEQFF.

CDR3 residues: CASSSSRSPYEQYF. The CDR3, as DNA: TGTGCCAGCAGTTCCTCGCGGAGCCCCTACGAGCAGTACTTC. The rearrangement joins TRBV27 to TRBJ2-7; no clear D. With 4 bases removed from V and 2 bases from J, the gap between germline ends came to 12 bases. The CDR3 covers 14 residues. Germline assignment: CDR1 MNHEY and CDR2 SMNVEV (reference sequence).

The chain recombines TRBV7-9 with TRBJ1-6; a weak D match, TRBD1 (6 bases). V was pared by 5 bases and J by 7 bases, with 15 bases between. CDR1 is SEHNR, CDR2 FQNEAQ, per germline (reference sequence). The CDR3 is 15 residues long. As DNA, the CDR3 is TGTGCCAGCAGCACCTCCGGGACACGGAATTCACCCCTCCACTTT. It translates to CASSTSGTRNSPLHF.